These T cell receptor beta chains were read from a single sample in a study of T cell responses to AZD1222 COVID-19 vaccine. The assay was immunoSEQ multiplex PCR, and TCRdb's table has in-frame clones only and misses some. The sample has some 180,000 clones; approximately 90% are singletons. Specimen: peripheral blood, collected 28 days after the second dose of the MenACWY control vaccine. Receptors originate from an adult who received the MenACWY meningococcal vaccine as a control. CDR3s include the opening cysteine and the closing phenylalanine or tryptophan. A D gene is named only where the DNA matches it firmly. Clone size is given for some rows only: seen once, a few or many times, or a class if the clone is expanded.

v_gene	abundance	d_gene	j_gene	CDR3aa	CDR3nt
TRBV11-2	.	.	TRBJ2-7	CASRRAYEQYF	TGTGCCAGTCGCCGCGCCTACGAGCAGTACTTC
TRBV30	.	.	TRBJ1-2	CAWSATEGYTF	TGTGCCTGGAGTGCTACGGAAGGCTACACCTTC
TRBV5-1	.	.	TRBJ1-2	CASSRQDVNYGYTF	TGCGCCAGCAGTAGACAAGACGTTAACTATGGCTACACCTTC
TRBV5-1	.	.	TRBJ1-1	CASSLASEAFF	TGCGCCAGCAGCTTGGCTAGTGAAGCTTTCTTT
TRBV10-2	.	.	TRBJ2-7	CASSERAGSYEQYF	TGCGCCAGCAGTGAAAGGGCAGGCTCCTACGAGCAGTACTTC
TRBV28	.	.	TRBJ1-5	CASSLGGSSNQPQHF	TGTGCCAGCAGTTTAGGCGGCAGTAGCAATCAGCCCCAGCATTTT
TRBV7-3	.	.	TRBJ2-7	CASSPLGASYEQYF	TGTGCCAGCAGCCCCCTAGGGGCCAGCTACGAGCAGTACTTC
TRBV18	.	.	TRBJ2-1	CASSPLLLQGSYNEQFF	TGTGCCAGCTCACCACTTTTGCTCCAGGGTTCCTACAATGAGCAGTTCTTC
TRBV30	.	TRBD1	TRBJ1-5	CAWSRQGAGPQHF	TGTGCCTGGAGCAGACAGGGGGCCGGACCCCAGCATTTT
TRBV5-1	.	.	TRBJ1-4	CASSLDQGISWFF	TGCGCCAGCAGCTTGGACCAGGGGATCAGTTGGTTTTTT
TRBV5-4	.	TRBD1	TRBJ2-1	CASSLGGTGNEQFF	TGTGCCAGCAGCTTGGGGGGGACAGGGAATGAGCAGTTCTTC
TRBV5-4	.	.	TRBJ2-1	CASSFVRFSYNEQFF	TGTGCCAGCAGCTTCGTAAGGTTCTCCTACAATGAGCAGTTCTTC
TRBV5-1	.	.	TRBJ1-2	CASSTALGQTPLNYGYTF	TGCGCCAGCAGCACGGCCCTTGGACAGACCCCCCTTAACTATGGCTACACCTTC
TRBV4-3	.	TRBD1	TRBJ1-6	CASSQDSGTGGYYNSPLHF	TGCGCCAGCAGCCAAGATTCCGGGACAGGGGGCTACTATAATTCACCCCTCCACTTT
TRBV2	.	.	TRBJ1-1	CASRRQFNTEAFF	TGTGCCAGCAGAAGACAGTTTAACACTGAAGCTTTCTTT
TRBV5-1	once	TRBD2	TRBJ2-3	CASSLQTSGGPTGKQYF	TGCGCCAGCAGCTTGCAGACTAGCGGGGGGCCCACGGGGAAGCAGTATTTT